The 30 T cell receptor beta chains given below trace back to one sample, sequenced in a study of shared clonotypes between healthy human individuals. CD45RO-negative, CCR7-selected cells formed the naive CD8 fraction, which excluded terminally differentiated effector memory CD45RA+ cells. Produced via immunoSEQ multiplex PCR; TCRdb's table is partial and in-frame only. The data contain some 1,900,000 clones, roughly 95% of them singletons. The sample comprised naive CD8+ T cells sorted from blood. The receptors come from a man between 18 and 35 years old in good health.

The chain has TRBV7-2 and TRBJ2-7; the match to TRBD1 covers 7 bases. The CDR3 length is 15 residues. Germline lookup yields CDR1 SGHTA and CDR2 FQGNSA. The V gene end was trimmed by 0 bases and the J gene end by 4 bases; junction bases not matched to a gene: 6. The CDR3 DNA sequence: TGTGCCAGCAGCTTAGCACAGGGGATTAGGTACGAGCAGTACTTC. Translation: CASSLAQGIRYEQYF.

This chain connects TRBV5-6 to TRBJ1-2, with 7 bases that match TRBD1. CDR3 length: 16 amino acids. V was clipped by 4 bases and J by 6 bases; unmatched bases: 15. Looked up from germline, CDR1 is SGHDT and CDR2 is YYEEEE. The CDR3 sequence is CASSLRDSEFRDGYTF. In DNA form, the CDR3 reads TGTGCCAGCAGCCTCCGGGACAGTGAATTTCGAGATGGCTACACCTTC. The full variable domain, its missing parts supplied by reference TRBV5-6 and TRBJ1-2, is DAGVTQSPTHLIKTRGQQVTLRCSPKSGHDTVSWYQQALGQGPQFIFQYYEEEERQRGNFPDRFSGHQFPNYSSELNVNALLLGDSALYLCASSLRDSEFRDGYTFGSGTRLTVV.

A note on this clone: Other DNA sequences in the same sample also yield this CDR3. In DNA, the CDR3 is TGTGCCAGCAGGGCAGGGGGAGGCCAAGAGACCCAGTACTTC. It encodes CASRAGGGQETQYF. This chain connects TRBV2 to TRBJ2-5, with D maybe TRBD1 (7 bases). Germline loops: CDR1 SNHLY, CDR2 FYNNEI. V lost 6 bases and J lost 1, with 12 bases in between. The CDR3 is made up of 14 amino acids.

As concerns this clone: Other DNA sequences in the same sample also yield this CDR3. This chain links TRBV6-6 with TRBJ1-1; TRBD1 aligns across 8 bases. The CDR3 is 14 amino acids. V shed 4 bases, J shed 4 bases, and the junction held 5 bases outside the gene matches. Germline V CDR1 and CDR2: MNHNY, SVGAGI (reference sequence). This CDR3 reads CASSLDRAGTEAFF. In nucleotides, the CDR3 is TGTGCCAGCAGTTTGGACAGGGCGGGCACTGAAGCTTTCTTT.

V is TRBV18 and J is TRBJ2-7, with 8 bases aligning to TRBD1. Germline trimming cut 1 base from V and 2 bases from J; bases unmatched to any gene: 7. The germline V gene encodes CDR1 KGHSH and CDR2 LQKENI. The CDR3 length is 16 residues. CDR3 bases: TGTGCCAGCTCACCACTGAAGGGGGACAGGACCTACGAGCAGTACTTC. Residues: CASSPLKGDRTYEQYF.

The chain has TRBV7-9 and TRBJ2-2; TRBD2 agrees at 8 bases. Germline values: CDR1 SEHNR, CDR2 FQNEAQ (reference sequence). With 3 bases clipped from V and 3 bases from J, the junction kept 9 bases outside the gene matches. This CDR3 contains 17 residues. In DNA, the CDR3 is TGTGCCAGCAGCTTTCCGCCTAGCGGGTTGGACACCGGGGAGCTGTTTTTT. Translating it yields CASSFPPSGLDTGELFF.

In this sample, this clone turned up once. The chain joins TRBV30 to TRBJ2-4; 10 nucleotides line up with TRBD1. CDR1 is GTSNPN, CDR2 SVGIG, per germline (reference sequence). The J segment lost 6 bases and the V segment lost 7 bases, leaving 9 bases of the junction unmatched. The CDR3 is 14 amino acids. CDR3 region: CAYQWGQGRNIQYF. CDR3 bases: TGTGCCTACCAATGGGGACAGGGGCGAAACATTCAGTACTTC.

V gene TRBV5-1 combines with J gene TRBJ2-7; no clear D. The germline V gene encodes CDR1 SGHRS and CDR2 YFSETQ. Between the trimmed V and J ends, which lost 4 bases and 6 bases, there was a span of 14 bases. This CDR3 has 13 residues. CDR3 amino acids: CASSPDLRTEQYF. As DNA, the CDR3 is TGCGCCAGCAGCCCAGACCTGCGGACCGAGCAGTACTTC.

In this sample, this clone turned up a few times. The sample has other DNA sequences that encode this CDR3 too. V usage is TRBV7-9 and J usage is TRBJ2-7; 8 nucleotides match TRBD2. CDR1 and CDR2 from the germline V gene are SEHNR and FQNEAQ (reference sequence). After removal of 5 bases from V and 0 bases from J, the junction contained 6 bases not matched to a gene. This CDR3 comprises 15 residues. The CDR3 sequence is CASSPGTSPSYEQYF. CDR3 coding DNA: TGTGCCAGCAGCCCTGGGACTAGTCCCTCCTACGAGCAGTACTTC.

The chain's CDR3 is CASSYRTREKTDTQYF. CDR3 DNA: TGTGCCAGCAGTTACCGGACTAGAGAAAAGACAGATACGCAGTATTTT. The rearrangement uses TRBV6-6 and TRBJ2-3; the match to TRBD2 covers 7 bases. V trimming: 2 bases; J trimming: 3 bases; junction bases outside the gene matches: 8. The CDR3 extends over 16 amino acids. From germline, CDR1 is MNHNY and CDR2 SVGAGI (reference sequence).

The chain employs TRBV7-9 and TRBJ1-5, with 8 bases that match TRBD1. The CDR3 is made up of 17 amino acids. V was pared by 1 base and J by 0 bases, with 5 bases of the junction left unmatched. Per the germline V gene, CDR1 is SEHNR and CDR2 is FQNEAQ (reference sequence). The CDR3 is CASSLGGQADSNQPQHF. The CDR3 region has the DNA TGTGCCAGCAGCTTAGGGGGACAGGCGGATAGCAATCAGCCCCAGCATTTT. Full variable domain (remainder filled in from reference TRBV7-9 and TRBJ1-5): DTGVSQNPRHKITKRGQNVTFRCDPISEHNRLYWYRQTLGQGPEFLTYFQNEAQLEKSRLLSDRFSAERPKGSFSTLEIQRTEQGDSAMYLCASSLGGQADSNQPQHFGDGTRLSIL.

V usage is TRBV9 and J usage is TRBJ2-3; 9 bases line up with TRBD2. The germline V gene has CDR1 SGDLS and CDR2 YYNGEE. This CDR3 comprises 14 residues. J was trimmed by 0 bases and V by 6 bases; bases with no gene match: 2. The CDR3 sequence: CASTSGISTDTQYF. CDR3 DNA: TGTGCCAGCACTAGCGGGATTAGCACAGATACGCAGTATTTT.

The rearrangement joins TRBV12-1 to TRBJ2-5. TRBV12-1 is recorded as a pseudogene. This CDR3 spans 14 amino acids. For the CDR3, the DNA is TGTGCCAGCAGCCCGGACGGCTTGCTAGAGACCCAGTACTTC. Its translation is CASSPDGLLETQYF.

The rearrangement joins TRBV4-1 to TRBJ1-4; possible D gene TRBD1, 6 bases. The V and J ends lost 2 bases and 6 bases respectively, with 13 bases between them. The germline V gene encodes CDR1 MGHRA and CDR2 YSYEKL. The CDR3 contains 15 residues. CDR3 DNA sequence: TGCGCCAGCAGCCAACACGACAGGAAGGATGAAAAACTGTTTTTT. Translation gives CASSQHDRKDEKLFF.

The chain employs TRBV19 and TRBJ1-2; unclear D gene. This CDR3 contains 13 residues. CDR1 is LNHDA, CDR2 SQIVND, per germline (reference sequence). V lost 1 base and J lost 4, with 7 bases in between. The CDR3 coding sequence is TGTGCCAGTAGTATAGCCGGACCCTATGGCTACACCTTC. It yields the protein CASSIAGPYGYTF.

Comment on this clone: With a much larger clone just one base away, this may be a read error. The same CDR3 can be traced to other DNA sequences in this sample. V gene TRBV7-8 combines with J gene TRBJ1-5; D remains unclear. The CDR3 contains 12 residues. Trimming stripped 1 base from V and 4 bases from J, with 2 bases between. Germline values: CDR1 SGHVS, CDR2 FQNEAQ. CDR3 in DNA: TGTGCCAGCAGCTTAGGGAATCAGCCCCAGCATTTT. Translation: CASSLGNQPQHF.

This sequence joins TRBV7-8 and TRBJ2-7; D is unresolved. Germline V gene data show CDR1 as SGHVS and CDR2 as FQNEAQ. The CDR3 runs 13 residues. Trimming removed 5 bases from V and 2 bases from J, with 10 bases in between. CDR3 in DNA: TGTGCCAGCAGCCAGCGACGACCCTACGAGCAGTACTTC. Translated: CASSQRRPYEQYF.

This chain uses TRBV7-2 with TRBJ1-3; D is perhaps TRBD1 (6 bases). The CDR3 totals 15 residues. Trimming removed 2 bases from V and 6 bases from J, with 14 bases in between. The germline V gene encodes CDR1 SGHTA and CDR2 FQGNSA. The CDR3 nucleotides read TGTGCCAGCAGCTTACCGGGACATGAAGCAAACACCATATATTTT. Translating gives CASSLPGHEANTIYF.

In the case of this clone: Within the sample, other DNA sequences also encode this same CDR3. The genes are TRBV6-5 and TRBJ1-6; D not certain. CDR1 is MNHEY, CDR2 SVGAGI, per germline. Trimming removed 2 bases at V and 2 bases at J, with 4 bases between. This CDR3 has 14 residues. For the CDR3, the DNA is TGTGCCAGCAGTTACGCGGCCTATAATTCACCCCTCCACTTT. Protein sequence: CASSYAAYNSPLHF.

This clone was detected once. V and J are TRBV27 and TRBJ1-1, with a weak D call TRBD1 (5 bases). Germline CDR1 MNHEY, CDR2 SMNVEV (reference sequence). V lost 5 bases to trimming and J lost 3 bases, with 13 bases between them. CDR3 length: 14 residues. CDR3 region: CASSTQSGDTEAFF. As DNA, the CDR3 is TGTGCCAGCAGTACACAGTCGGGGGACACTGAAGCTTTCTTT.

This chain links TRBV4-1 with TRBJ2-7, with 7 bases lining up with TRBD1. The CDR3 is 15 residues long. Germline V gene sequence: CDR1 MGHRA, CDR2 YSYEKL. Trimming removed 2 bases from V and 2 bases from J; junction bases left unmatched: 6. The DNA of the CDR3 is TGCGCCAGCAGCCAAACAAATCAGGGGGCCTACGAGCAGTACTTC. Protein product: CASSQTNQGAYEQYF.

The chain couples TRBV7-6 to TRBJ2-7; TRBD2 matches at 13 bases. Germline V lookup: CDR1 SGHVS, CDR2 FNYEAQ. This CDR3 is built from 15 residues. With 4 bases clipped from V and 7 bases from J, the junction kept 7 bases outside the gene matches. CDR3 bases: TGTGCCAGCAGCTCCCCCGAGGGACTAGCGGGGGAGCAGTACTTC. This sequence encodes CASSSPEGLAGEQYF. The variable domain in full, completed from reference TRBV7-6 and TRBJ2-7, reads GAGVSQSPRYKVTKRGQDVALRCDPISGHVSLYWYRQALGQGPEFLTYFNYEAQQDKSGLPNDRFSAERPEGSISTLTIQRTEQRDSAMYRCASSSPEGLAGEQYFGPGTRLTVT.

This chain joins TRBV5-6 and TRBJ2-7; D is perhaps TRBD2 (5 bases). Per the germline V gene, CDR1 is SGHDT and CDR2 is YYEEEE. V was shortened by 3 bases and J by 3 bases, with 13 bases between the two germline ends. The CDR3 has 14 amino acids. As DNA, the CDR3 is TGTGCCAGCAGCTACAGCGGCTTATTCTACGAGCAGTACTTC. Translated, it gives CASSYSGLFYEQYF.

V usage is TRBV27 and J usage is TRBJ1-4; 8 nucleotides line up with TRBD1. Germline loops: CDR1 MNHEY, CDR2 SMNVEV (reference sequence). Germline trimming cut 6 bases from V and 2 bases from J; bases unmatched to any gene: 5. CDR3 size: 15 residues. The CDR3 DNA reads as TGTGCCAGCAGGAGCAGACAGGGGACTAATGAAAAACTGTTTTTT. Translation gives CASRSRQGTNEKLFF.

As DNA, the CDR3 is TGTGCCAGCAGACCCGAAACAGGGCTCTATGGCTACACCTTC. Its translation is CASRPETGLYGYTF. This rearrangement joins TRBV6-5 to TRBJ1-2, with D perhaps TRBD1 (6 bases). Trimming pared 6 bases from V and 4 bases from J, leaving 15 bases between. There are 14 residues in the CDR3. Germline CDR1 and CDR2: MNHEY and SVGAGI.

Here the CDR3 DNA reads TGTGCCAGCAGTTCACAGGGGGCCCCCACCGGGGAGCTGTTTTTT. Translation: CASSSQGAPTGELFF. The chain carries TRBV6-5 and TRBJ2-2; 9 positions agree with TRBD1. Germline V CDR1 and CDR2: MNHEY, SVGAGI. The V gene end was trimmed by 4 bases and the J gene end by 4 bases; junction bases not matched to a gene: 4. CDR3 length: 15 residues.

The chain links TRBV28 to TRBJ1-3, with a possible D match to TRBD1 (6 bases). The CDR3 runs 15 residues. Trimming pared 3 bases from V and 4 bases from J, leaving 13 bases between. Germline V CDR1 and CDR2: MDHEN, SYDVKM. This CDR3 reads CASSFRGAVGNTIYF. The CDR3 DNA is TGTGCCAGCAGTTTCAGGGGAGCTGTGGGAAACACCATATATTTT.

The gene calls are TRBV29-1 and TRBJ1-2, with D unresolved. Trimming stripped 1 base from V and 4 bases from J, with 4 bases between. Looked up from germline, CDR1 is SQVTM and CDR2 is ANQGSEA. The CDR3 contains 11 residues. The CDR3 loop is CSVEVAYGYTF. In DNA, the CDR3 is TGCAGCGTTGAAGTCGCCTATGGCTACACCTTC.

The chain uses TRBV10-3 and TRBJ2-1, with 9 bases fitting TRBD2. The CDR3 runs 19 residues. V gave up 4 bases and J gave up 7 bases; unmatched junction bases: 20. Germline V gene data show CDR1 as ENHRY and CDR2 as SYGVKD. The CDR3 DNA follows: TGTGCCATCAGTGTCACCGACGGGCGGGAGGGCCGGTTGTGGAATGAGCAGTTCTTC. It is translated as CAISVTDGREGRLWNEQFF.

V and J are TRBV6-5 and TRBJ2-1, with 11 bases fitting TRBD1. The ends lost 4 bases at V and 8 bases at J; junction bases unmatched: 10. CDR3 length equals 16 residues. Germline loops: CDR1 MNHEY, CDR2 SVGAGI. Here the CDR3 DNA reads TGTGCCAGCAGTTCGCCCAGGGACAGGGGGGATTATGAGCAGTTCTTC. Protein: CASSSPRDRGDYEQFF.